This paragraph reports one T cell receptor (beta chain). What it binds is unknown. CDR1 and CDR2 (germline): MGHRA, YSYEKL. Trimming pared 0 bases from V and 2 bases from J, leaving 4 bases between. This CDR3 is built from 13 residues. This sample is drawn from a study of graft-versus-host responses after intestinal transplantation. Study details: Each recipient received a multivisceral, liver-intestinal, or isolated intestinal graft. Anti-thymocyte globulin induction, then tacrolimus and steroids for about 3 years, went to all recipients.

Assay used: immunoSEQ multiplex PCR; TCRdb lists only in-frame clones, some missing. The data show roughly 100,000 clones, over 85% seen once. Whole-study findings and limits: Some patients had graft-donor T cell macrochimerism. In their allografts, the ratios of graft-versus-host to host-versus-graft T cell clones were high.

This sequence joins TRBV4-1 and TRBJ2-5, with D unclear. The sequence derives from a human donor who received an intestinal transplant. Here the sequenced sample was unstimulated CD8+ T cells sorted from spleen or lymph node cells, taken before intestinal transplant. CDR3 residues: CASSQEAQETQYF. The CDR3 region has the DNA TGCGCCAGCAGCCAAGAGGCGCAAGAGACCCAGTACTTC.